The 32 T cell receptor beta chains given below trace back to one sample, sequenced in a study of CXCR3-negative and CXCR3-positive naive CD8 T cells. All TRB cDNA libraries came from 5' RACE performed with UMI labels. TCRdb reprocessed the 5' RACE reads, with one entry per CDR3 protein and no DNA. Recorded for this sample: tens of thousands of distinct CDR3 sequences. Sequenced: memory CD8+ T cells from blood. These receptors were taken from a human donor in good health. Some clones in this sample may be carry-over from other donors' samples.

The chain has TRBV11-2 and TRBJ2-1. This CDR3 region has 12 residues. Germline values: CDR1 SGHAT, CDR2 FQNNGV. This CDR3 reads CASSLGVAEQFF.

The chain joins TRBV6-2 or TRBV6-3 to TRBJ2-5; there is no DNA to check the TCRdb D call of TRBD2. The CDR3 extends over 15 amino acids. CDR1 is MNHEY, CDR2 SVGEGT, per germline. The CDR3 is CASSHSGGAQETQYF.

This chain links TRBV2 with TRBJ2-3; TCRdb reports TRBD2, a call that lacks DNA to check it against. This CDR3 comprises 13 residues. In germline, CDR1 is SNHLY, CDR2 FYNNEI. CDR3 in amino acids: CASISGNTDTQYF.

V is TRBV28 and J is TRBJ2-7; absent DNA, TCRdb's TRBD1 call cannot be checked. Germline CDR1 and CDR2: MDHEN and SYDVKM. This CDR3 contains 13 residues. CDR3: CASNPPWAYEQYF.

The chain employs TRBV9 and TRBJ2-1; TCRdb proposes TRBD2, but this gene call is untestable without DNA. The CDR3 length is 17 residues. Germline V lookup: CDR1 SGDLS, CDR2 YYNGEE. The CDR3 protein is CASSVGPGSLEYNEQFF.

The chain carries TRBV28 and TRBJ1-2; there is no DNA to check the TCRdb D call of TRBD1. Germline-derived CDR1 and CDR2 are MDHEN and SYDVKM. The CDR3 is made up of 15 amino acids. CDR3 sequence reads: CASRQTPGATYGYTF.

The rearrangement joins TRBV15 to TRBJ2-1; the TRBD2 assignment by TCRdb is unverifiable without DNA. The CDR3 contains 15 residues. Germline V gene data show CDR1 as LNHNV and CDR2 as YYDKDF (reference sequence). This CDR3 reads CATSSQSGTSNEQFF.

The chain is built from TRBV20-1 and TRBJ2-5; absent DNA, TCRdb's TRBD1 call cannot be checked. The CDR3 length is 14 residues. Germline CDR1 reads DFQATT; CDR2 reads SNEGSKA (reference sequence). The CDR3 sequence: CSAPWTVKGRTQYF.

The CDR3 here is CASSPSGSAREQYF. The V and J genes are TRBV9 and TRBJ2-7; TCRdb's assignment of TRBD2 cannot be checked, as there is no DNA. Germline CDR1 SGDLS, CDR2 YYNGEE. This CDR3 is 14 amino acids long.

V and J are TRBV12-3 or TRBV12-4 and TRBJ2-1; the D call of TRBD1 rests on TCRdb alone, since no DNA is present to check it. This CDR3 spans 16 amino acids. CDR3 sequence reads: CASRATGLGSYNEQFF.

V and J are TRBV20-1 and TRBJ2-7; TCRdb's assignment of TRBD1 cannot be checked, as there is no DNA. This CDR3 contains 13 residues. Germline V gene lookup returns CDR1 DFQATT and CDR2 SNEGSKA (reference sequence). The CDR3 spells CSATGTEPYEQYF.

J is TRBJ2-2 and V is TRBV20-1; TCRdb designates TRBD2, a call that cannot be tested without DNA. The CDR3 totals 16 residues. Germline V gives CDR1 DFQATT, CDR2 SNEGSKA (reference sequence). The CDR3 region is CSARSVLAGETGELFF.

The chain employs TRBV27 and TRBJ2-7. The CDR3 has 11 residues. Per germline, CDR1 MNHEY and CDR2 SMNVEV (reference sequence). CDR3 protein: CASSLDGEQYF.

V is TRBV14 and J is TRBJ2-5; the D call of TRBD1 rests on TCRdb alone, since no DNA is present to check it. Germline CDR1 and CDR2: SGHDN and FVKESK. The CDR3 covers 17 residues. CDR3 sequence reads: CASSQDGVRASQETQYF.

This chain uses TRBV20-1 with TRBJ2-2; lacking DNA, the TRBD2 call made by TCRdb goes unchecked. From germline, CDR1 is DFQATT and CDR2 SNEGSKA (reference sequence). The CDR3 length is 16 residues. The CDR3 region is CSARGESGGDTGELFF.

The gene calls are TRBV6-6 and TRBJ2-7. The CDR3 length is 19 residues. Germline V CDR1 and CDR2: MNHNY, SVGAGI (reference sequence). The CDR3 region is CASSYSIAVGQDKSYEQYF.

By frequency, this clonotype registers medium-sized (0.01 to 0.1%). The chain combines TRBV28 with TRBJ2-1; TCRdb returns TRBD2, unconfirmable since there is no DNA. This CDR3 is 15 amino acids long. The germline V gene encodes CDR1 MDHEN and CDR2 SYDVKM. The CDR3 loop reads CASSLTSGGYNEQFF.

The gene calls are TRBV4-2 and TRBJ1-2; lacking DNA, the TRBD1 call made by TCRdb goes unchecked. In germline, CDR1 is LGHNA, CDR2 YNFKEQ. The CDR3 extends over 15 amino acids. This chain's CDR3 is CASSQDGTVNYGYTF.

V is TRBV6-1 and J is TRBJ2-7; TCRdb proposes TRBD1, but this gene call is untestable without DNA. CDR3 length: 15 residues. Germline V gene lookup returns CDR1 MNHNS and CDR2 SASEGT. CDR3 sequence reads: CASSESGDSIYEQYF.

CDR3 sequence: CASSLSDRGSYNEQFF. This chain links TRBV28 with TRBJ2-1. The CDR3 runs 16 residues. Germline-derived CDR1 and CDR2 are MDHEN and SYDVKM.

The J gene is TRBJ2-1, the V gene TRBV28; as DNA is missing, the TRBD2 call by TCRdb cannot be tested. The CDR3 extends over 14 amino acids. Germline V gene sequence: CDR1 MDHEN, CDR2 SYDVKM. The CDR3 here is CASRDSVSYNEQFF.

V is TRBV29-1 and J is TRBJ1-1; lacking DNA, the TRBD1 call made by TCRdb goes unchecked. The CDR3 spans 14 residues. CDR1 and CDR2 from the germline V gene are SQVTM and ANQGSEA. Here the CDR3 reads CSVGGTGRGAEAFF.

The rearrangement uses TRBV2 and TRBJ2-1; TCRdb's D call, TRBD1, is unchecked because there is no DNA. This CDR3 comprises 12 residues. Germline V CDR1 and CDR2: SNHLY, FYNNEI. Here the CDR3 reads CASEGAGNEQFF.

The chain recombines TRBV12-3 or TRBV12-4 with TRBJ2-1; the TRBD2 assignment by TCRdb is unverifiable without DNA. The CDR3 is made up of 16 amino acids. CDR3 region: CASTLPGTSIYNEQFF.

CDR3: CASSPQGDNLSYEQYF. The J gene is TRBJ2-7, the V gene TRBV5-1; TCRdb picks TRBD1, but there is no DNA to check that call. The CDR3 has 16 amino acids. Looked up from germline, CDR1 is SGHRS and CDR2 is YFSETQ.

The CDR3 protein is CASSPPGVVTEAFF. The chain carries TRBV11-3 and TRBJ1-1; TCRdb returns TRBD1, unconfirmable since there is no DNA. The CDR3 consists of 14 residues. Germline-derived CDR1 and CDR2 are SGHNT and YENEEA.

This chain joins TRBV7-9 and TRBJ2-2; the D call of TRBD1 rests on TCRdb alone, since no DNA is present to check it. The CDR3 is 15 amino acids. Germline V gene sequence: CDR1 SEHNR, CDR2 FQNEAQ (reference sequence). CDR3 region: CASSYGTGNTGELFF.

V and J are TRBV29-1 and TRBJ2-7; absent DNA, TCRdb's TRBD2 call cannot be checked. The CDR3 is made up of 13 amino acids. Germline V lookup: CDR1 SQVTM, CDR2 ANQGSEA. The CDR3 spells CSVGTRGDYEQYF.

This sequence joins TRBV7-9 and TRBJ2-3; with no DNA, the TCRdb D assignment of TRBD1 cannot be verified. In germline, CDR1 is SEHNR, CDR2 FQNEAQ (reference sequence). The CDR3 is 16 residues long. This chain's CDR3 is CASSTTGSGEADTQYF.

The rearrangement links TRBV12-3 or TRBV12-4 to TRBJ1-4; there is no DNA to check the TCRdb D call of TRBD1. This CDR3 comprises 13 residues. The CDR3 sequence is CASSFQGNEKLFF.

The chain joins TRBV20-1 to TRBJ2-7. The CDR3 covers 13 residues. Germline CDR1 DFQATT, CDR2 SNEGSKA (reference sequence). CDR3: CSARDRSDYEQYF.

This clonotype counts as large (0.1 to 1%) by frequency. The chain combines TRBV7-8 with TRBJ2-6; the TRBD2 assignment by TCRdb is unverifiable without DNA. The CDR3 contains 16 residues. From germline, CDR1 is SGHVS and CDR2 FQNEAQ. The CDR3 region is CASSLWALSGANVLTF.